This T cell receptor (beta chain) originates from a study of T-cell reconstitution after alpha-beta-depleted transplantation in children. Construction of the TCRbeta library involved unique molecular identifiers. TCRdb ran MiXCR on the PCR reads and lists one entry per CDR3 protein. This table has about 500,000 distinct CDR3 sequences, 30% to 35% appearing once. The germline V gene has CDR1 KGHSH and CDR2 LQKENI. The V gene lost 0 bases and the J gene lost 6 bases, with 11 bases spanning the gap. The CDR3 totals 15 residues. The chain uses TRBV18 and TRBJ1-4; D gene ambiguous. Material: PBMCs from the stem cell graft donor, obtained from the stem cell graft. This clonotype was sampled from a human donor who donated a stem cell graft to a child with aplastic anemia. The CDR3, as DNA: TGTGCCAGCTCACCACCGACACCGGGCTATGAAAAACTGTTTTTT. Protein: CASSPPTPGYEKLFF.